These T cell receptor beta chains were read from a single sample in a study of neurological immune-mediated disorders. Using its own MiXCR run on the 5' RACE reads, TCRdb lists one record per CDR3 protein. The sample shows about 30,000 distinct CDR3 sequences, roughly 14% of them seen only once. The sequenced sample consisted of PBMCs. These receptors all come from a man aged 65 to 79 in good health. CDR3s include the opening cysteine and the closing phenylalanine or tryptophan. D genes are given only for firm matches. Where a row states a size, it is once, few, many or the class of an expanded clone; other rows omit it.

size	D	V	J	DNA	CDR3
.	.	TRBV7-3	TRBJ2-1	TGTGCCAGCAGCTTAGGGGGGCGGAATGAGCAGTTCTTC	CASSLGGRNEQFF
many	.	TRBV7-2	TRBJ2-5	TGTGCCAGCAGCTTAGCCTCAAACCAAGAGACCCAGTACTTC	CASSLASNQETQYF
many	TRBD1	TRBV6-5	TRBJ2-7	TGTGCCAGCAGTTCCCCGACAGGGGCCTACGAGCAGTACTTC	CASSSPTGAYEQYF
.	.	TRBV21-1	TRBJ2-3	TGTACCAGCAGCAAAGTCATTTGTGAAGCAGATACGCAGTATTTT	CTSSKVICEADTQYF
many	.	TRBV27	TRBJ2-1	TGTGCCAGCAGTTCGGATGGGGAATCTGAGCAGTTCTTC	CASSSDGESEQFF
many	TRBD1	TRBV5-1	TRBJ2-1	TGCGCCAGCAGCTTGACCTCGGGACAGGGGTACTACAATGAGCAGTTCTTC	CASSLTSGQGYYNEQFF
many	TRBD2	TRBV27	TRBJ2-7	TGTGCCAGCAGTTTATCGGGGGAGGGCGAGCAGTACTTC	CASSLSGEGEQYF
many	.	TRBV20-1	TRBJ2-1	TGCAGTGCTAGTGCAGGGGCCGCCTACAATGAGCAGTTCTTC	CSASAGAAYNEQFF
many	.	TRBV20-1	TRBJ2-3	TGCAGTGCTATAGGGCGGGGGACACCCACAGATACGCAGTATTTT	CSAIGRGTPTDTQYF
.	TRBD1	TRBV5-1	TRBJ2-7	TGCGCCAGCAGCCGACAGGGTGGGACCCCCTACGAGCAGTACTTC	CASSRQGGTPYEQYF
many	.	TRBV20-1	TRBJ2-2	TGCAGTGCTAGAAACCCGCTTGATGTCTACACCGGGGAGCTGTTTTTT	CSARNPLDVYTGELFF
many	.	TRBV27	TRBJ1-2	TGTGCCAGCAGTTTATTCGGCTCCAACTATGGCTACACCTTC	CASSLFGSNYGYTF
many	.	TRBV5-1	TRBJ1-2	TGCGCCAGCAGCTTAGACCTCCCTGGGGCAGGGACTGGCTACACCTTC	CASSLDLPGAGTGYTF
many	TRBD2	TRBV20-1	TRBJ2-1	TGCAGTGCAACGGGACTAGCGGGGATGGAGCAGTTCTTC	CSATGLAGMEQFF
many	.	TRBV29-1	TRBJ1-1	TGCAGCGTTGATGACACCGGGGCTGAAGCTTTCTTT	CSVDDTGAEAFF
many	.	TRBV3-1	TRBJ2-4	TGTGCCAGCAGCCAAGACAGAGGGGAAGGGGCCCGCTGGTCCAAAAACATTCAGTACTTC	CASSQDRGEGARWSKNIQYF
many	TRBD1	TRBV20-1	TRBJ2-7	TGCAGTGCTAGATGGGACAGGGGCTACGAGCAGTACTTC	CSARWDRGYEQYF
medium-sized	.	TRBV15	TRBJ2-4	TGTGCCACCAGCAGAGATGAATGGGGGGCGCGGACCAAAAACATTCAGTACTTC	CATSRDEWGARTKNIQYF
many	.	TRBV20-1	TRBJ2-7	TGCAGTGCTAGCTCACGGGGGGCATACTCCTACGAGCAGTACTTC	CSASSRGAYSYEQYF
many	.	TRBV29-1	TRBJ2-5	TGCAGCGTCGGACTTAGGGAGACCCAGTACTTC	CSVGLRETQYF
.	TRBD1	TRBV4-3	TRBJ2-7	TGCGCCAGCAGCCAAGACCCGGGACAGGGGAGGGAGCAGTACTTC	CASSQDPGQGREQYF
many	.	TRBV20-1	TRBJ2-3	TGCAGCCCGGAGGCTGTTAGCACAGATACGCAGTATTTT	CSPEAVSTDTQYF
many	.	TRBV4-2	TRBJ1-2	TGTGCCAGCAGCCAACAGACGGACTTTAGGTGGGGCTACACCTTC	CASSQQTDFRWGYTF
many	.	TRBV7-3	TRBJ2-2	TGTGCCAGCAGCTTAAACCCAGGCGGGGAGCTGTTTTTT	CASSLNPGGELFF
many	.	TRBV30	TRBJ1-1	TGTGCCTGGAGAGGGGAGGCTGAAGCTTTCTTT	CAWRGEAEAFF
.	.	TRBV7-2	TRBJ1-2	TGTGCCAACAGCCCAAGAAGGGCTGAAGCTGTCTACACCTTC	CANSPRRAEAVYTF
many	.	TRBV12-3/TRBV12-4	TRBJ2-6	TGTGCCAGCATCCCCAGGGGCCGCTCGGGTGGCGACGTCCTGACTTTC	CASIPRGRSGGDVLTF
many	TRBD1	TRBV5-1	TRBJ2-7	TGCGCCAGCAGCAGGGACAGGAACTACGAGCAGTACTTC	CASSRDRNYEQYF
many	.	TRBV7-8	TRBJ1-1	TGTGCCAGCAGCCCAGCGGGAGGGTACACTGAAGCTTTCTTT	CASSPAGGYTEAFF
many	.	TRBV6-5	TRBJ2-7	TGTGCCAGCAGTTACTCGATCACAGGCTCCTACGAGCAGTACTTC	CASSYSITGSYEQYF
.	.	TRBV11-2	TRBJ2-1	TGTGCCAGCAGCTGGGGGGAGGAGCAGTTCTTC	CASSWGEEQFF
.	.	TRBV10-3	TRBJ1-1	TGTGCCATCAGTGAGTCAGGGCCTGAAGCTTTCTTT	CAISESGPEAFF
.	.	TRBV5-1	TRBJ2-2	TGCGCCAGCAGCTTGGTTGGTGCGTACACCGGGGAGCTGTTTTTT	CASSLVGAYTGELFF
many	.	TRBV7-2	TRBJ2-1	TGTGCCAGCAGCCCTTACGGGGGCAGCTCCTACAATGAGCAGTTCTTC	CASSPYGGSSYNEQFF
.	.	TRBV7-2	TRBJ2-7	TGTGCCAGCAGCTTAGAGAGTGGTAGCTCCTACGAGCAGTACTTC	CASSLESGSSYEQYF
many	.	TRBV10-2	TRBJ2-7	TGCGCCAGCAGTGATCTGCGAGCCTCGAGGTGGGAGCAGTACTTC	CASSDLRASRWEQYF
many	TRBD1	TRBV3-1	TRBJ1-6	TGTGCCAGCAGCCTCGGGACAGCCTCGTATTCACCCCTCCACTTT	CASSLGTASYSPLHF
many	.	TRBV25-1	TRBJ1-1	TGTGCCAGCAGTGAATATCAGGAAGGTACTGAAGCTTTCTTT	CASSEYQEGTEAFF
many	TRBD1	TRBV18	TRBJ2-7	TGTGCCAGCTCACCCCCTATGAGGGGACAGTACGAGCAGTACTTC	CASSPPMRGQYEQYF